The 19 T cell receptor beta chains below come from one sample, sequenced in a study of response to subunit inactivated influenza vaccine. TCRdb itself ran the RT-PCR reads through MiXCR, one entry per CDR3 protein. The data contain hundreds of thousands of distinct CDR3 sequences, 15% to 19% of them seen just once; the ten biggest clones take up approximately 10%. The specimen comprised PBMCs from blood, sampled less than 13 days after vaccination. The source of these receptors is a man aged 50 or older who received an inactivated influenza vaccine.

CDR3 bases: TGTGCCAGCAGCTCAGTCAGGGGGCGGAGAGGGACTGAAGCTTTCTTT. Translated: CASSSVRGRRGTEAFF. The V gene is TRBV11-2, the J gene TRBJ1-1, with 8 nucleotides matching TRBD1. J gave up 5 bases and V 4 bases, and 12 bases lay outside the gene matches. Germline V gene lookup returns CDR1 SGHAT and CDR2 FQNNGV. This CDR3 contains 16 residues.

The table lists this clonotype with a few counts. This chain connects TRBV10-3 to TRBJ2-7; no clear D. Looked up from germline, CDR1 is ENHRY and CDR2 is SYGVKD. The CDR3 extends over 14 amino acids. Trimming removed 2 bases at V and 0 bases at J, with 8 bases between. CDR3 DNA: TGTGCCATCAGTGAGGCGGACGGCTCCTACGAGCAGTACTTC. Protein sequence: CAISEADGSYEQYF.

In DNA, the CDR3 is TGTGCCAGCAGCCCTCTCGGGCACAATGAGCAGTTCTTC. It is translated as CASSPLGHNEQFF. The chain has TRBV14 and TRBJ2-1; no definite D call. Germline loops: CDR1 SGHDN, CDR2 FVKESK. The CDR3 is 13 amino acids. With 4 bases removed from V and 5 bases from J, the gap between germline ends came to 9 bases.

This chain joins TRBV18 and TRBJ2-6; 7 nucleotides match TRBD1. The CDR3 is 16 amino acids. Germline V gives CDR1 KGHSH, CDR2 LQKENI. The V segment lost 1 base and the J segment 2 bases; nucleotides outside the gene matches: 2. As DNA, the CDR3 is TGTGCCAGCTCACCACTAGGACAGGCTGGGGCCAACGTCCTGACTTTC. Protein: CASSPLGQAGANVLTF.

The CDR3 DNA is TGTGCCACGAGCAGAGGGGGGAACACTGAAGCTTTCTTT. This encodes CATSRGGNTEAFF. The chain carries TRBV6-2 or TRBV6-3 and TRBJ1-1; a weak D match, TRBD1 (6 bases). Trimming left V 10 bases short and J 1 base short, with 13 bases between. The CDR3 is made up of 13 amino acids. Germline-derived CDR1 and CDR2 are MNHEY and SVGEGT.

This clonotype was counted a few times. This sequence joins TRBV20-1 and TRBJ2-5; 7 bases line up with TRBD2. After removal of 6 bases from V and 2 bases from J, the junction contained 6 bases not matched to a gene. CDR1 is DFQATT, CDR2 SNEGSKA, per germline (reference sequence). This CDR3 comprises 13 residues. The CDR3 here is CSASTSDQETQYF. In nucleotides, the CDR3 is TGCAGTGCGAGTACTAGCGATCAAGAGACCCAGTACTTC.

This clonotype was counted many times. CDR3 region: CASSYGLGSGSSYNEQFF. CDR3 DNA: TGTGCCAGCAGTTACGGACTGGGTAGCGGGAGTTCGTACAATGAGCAGTTCTTC. The rearrangement links TRBV6-2 or TRBV6-3 to TRBJ2-1, with TRBD2 matching 9 bases. This CDR3 contains 18 residues. Germline assignment: CDR1 MNHEY and CDR2 SVGEGT. V shed 2 bases, J shed 4 bases, and the junction held 12 bases outside the gene matches.

With regard to this clonotype: This clone may be a read error of a much larger clone one base away. V is TRBV5-1 and J is TRBJ2-7; 8 bases agree with TRBD1. Germline V gene sequence: CDR1 SGHRS, CDR2 YFSETQ. V lost 7 bases to trimming and J lost 1 base; unmatched junction nucleotides: 13. The CDR3 is made up of 16 amino acids. The CDR3 region has the DNA TGCGCCAGCGGCTACTTCCCCGGACAGGGATCCTACGAGCAGTACTTC. Protein: CASGYFPGQGSYEQYF.

Only a few counts were recorded for this clonotype. The chain recombines TRBV12-3 or TRBV12-4 with TRBJ2-3; D unclear. This CDR3 spans 15 amino acids. Trimming shortened V by 1 base and J by 5 bases, and 13 bases separated the two germline ends. CDR3 amino acids: CASSLGRSAGDTQYF. CDR3 sequence (DNA): TGTGCCAGCAGTTTAGGGCGGTCAGCAGGAGATACGCAGTATTTT.

J is TRBJ1-1 and V is TRBV6-1; TRBD1 might be the D (5 bases). The CDR3 covers 16 residues. The germline gives CDR1 MNHNS, CDR2 SASEGT. V shed 7 bases and J shed 1 base, with 19 bases lying between them. The CDR3 sequence is CASTSEQRGPNTEAFF. The CDR3 region has the DNA TGTGCCAGCACCAGTGAACAGAGGGGCCCGAACACTGAAGCTTTCTTT.

This clonotype has only one observation. In DNA form, the CDR3 reads TGTGCCAGCTCGGGACTAGCGGGCCTCAGGACCCGAGGCGAGCAGTACTTC. This encodes CASSGLAGLRTRGEQYF. This rearrangement joins TRBV12-3 or TRBV12-4 to TRBJ2-7, with TRBD2 matching over 12 bases. The CDR3 runs to 17 residues. The V segment lost 8 bases and the J segment 6 bases; nucleotides outside the gene matches: 17.

This clonotype was observed a few times. The rearrangement joins TRBV4-3 to TRBJ2-7; D possibly corresponds to TRBD2 (6 bases). This CDR3 has 15 residues. Trimming took 0 bases from V and 5 from J, leaving 14 bases between them. In germline, CDR1 is LGHNA, CDR2 YSLEER. The CDR3 DNA reads TGCGCCAGCAGCCAAGAGGCGCGGGGTTTCCACGAGCAGTACTTC. The encoded protein is CASSQEARGFHEQYF.

Ten or more counts support this clonotype. The V gene is TRBV5-1, the J gene TRBJ2-3; D might be TRBD1 or TRBD2, each matching 5 bases. V shed 4 bases and J shed 2 bases, with 11 bases lying between them. The CDR3 has 14 residues. In germline, CDR1 is SGHRS, CDR2 YFSETQ. The CDR3, as DNA: TGCGCCAGCAGCCGGGACCAGCCCACAGATACGCAGTATTTT. Its translation is CASSRDQPTDTQYF.

This clonotype was observed a handful of times. This chain uses TRBV5-5 with TRBJ2-7; TRBD1 is a possible D gene (6 bases). Trimming pared 1 base from V and 0 bases from J, leaving 11 bases between. This CDR3 comprises 15 residues. Germline values: CDR1 SGHKS, CDR2 YYEKEE (reference sequence). CDR3 bases: TGTGCCAGCAGCTTGTGGCCAGGGGCCTCCTACGAGCAGTACTTC. Its translation: CASSLWPGASYEQYF.

This clonotype showed up just a few times. The DNA of the CDR3 is TGTGCCAGCAGCGTAGCTCCACAGAACTCCTACGAGCAGTACTTC. Protein: CASSVAPQNSYEQYF. The chain recombines TRBV9 with TRBJ2-7; D remains ambiguous. The CDR3 contains 15 residues. Germline V gene data show CDR1 as SGDLS and CDR2 as YYNGEE. V lost 0 bases to trimming and J lost 0 bases, with 10 bases between them.

V and J are TRBV28 and TRBJ2-7, with 10 bases matching TRBD2. The CDR3 totals 15 residues. Per germline, CDR1 MDHEN and CDR2 SYDVKM. J was trimmed by 4 bases and V by 8 bases; bases with no gene match: 11. CDR3 bases: TGTGCCAGCGGGGGGGTAGCGGGAGGAAGTTACGAGCAGTACTTC. Protein: CASGGVAGGSYEQYF.

V is TRBV7-3 and J is TRBJ1-5; 8 positions match TRBD1. Germline lookup yields CDR1 SGHTA and CDR2 FQGTGA. Trimming at V came to 4 bases and at J to 2 bases, leaving 16 bases not matched to a gene. This CDR3 is 19 amino acids long. The CDR3 here is CASSYRTGTGIICNQPQHF. For the CDR3, the DNA is TGTGCCAGCAGCTACAGGACGGGGACAGGTATTATTTGCAATCAGCCCCAGCATTTT.

V usage is TRBV4-2 and J usage is TRBJ2-5; 9 bases match TRBD2. CDR3 length equals 17 residues. The V gene's germline CDR1 is LGHNA and CDR2 YNFKEQ. The ends lost 2 bases at V and 4 bases at J; junction bases unmatched: 11. The CDR3 loop reads CASSQIAGDPLRETQYF. The CDR3 DNA reads as TGTGCCAGCAGCCAAATAGCGGGAGACCCCTTACGAGAGACCCAGTACTTC.

This chain links TRBV12-3 or TRBV12-4 with TRBJ2-7; D is tentatively TRBD1 or TRBD2 (6 bases each). The J call may be incorrect, as the DNA end agrees better with TRBJ2-1. The CDR3 covers 14 residues. In DNA, the CDR3 is TGTGCCAGCAGTTTTCAGGGGAGGTATTACGAGCAGTTCTTC. Its protein is CASSFQGRYYEQFF.